This is a list of T cell receptor beta chains from one sample in a study of cytomegalovirus exposure and HLA in healthy donors. TCRdb's copy holds only in-frame clones and misses some; the assay was immunoSEQ multiplex PCR. Found here are 150,000 to 200,000 clones, around four fifths of them singletons; the top ten hold approximately 1.5%. The sequencing input was PBMCs. Receptor source: a woman aged 25-40 years in good health and CMV-seropositive. Each CDR3 is given with its conserved first and last residue. D genes are given only for firm matches. Expanded clones are given a class, and other clones once, few, many or no size at all.

V,size,J,D,DNA,CDR3
TRBV2,.,TRBJ2-3,.,TGTGCCAGTCGCGAGCCCACAGATACGCAGTATTTT,CASREPTDTQYF
TRBV6-5,.,TRBJ1-1,TRBD1,TGTGCCAGCAGCAGACAGGGGTTGGCTTTCTTT,CASSRQGLAFF
TRBV6-5,.,TRBJ1-2,TRBD1,TGTGCCAGCAGTGACCACAGGGGTAATGGCTACACCTTC,CASSDHRGNGYTF
TRBV4-2,.,TRBJ2-1,TRBD2,TGTGCCAGCAGCCAAGCCATTGGGACTAGCGAGTACAATGAGCAGTTCTTC,CASSQAIGTSEYNEQFF
TRBV4-1,.,TRBJ1-2,TRBD1,TGCGCCAGCAGCCCTCAGACAGGGGGGCCCCCGGGCTACACCTTC,CASSPQTGGPPGYTF
TRBV4-3,.,TRBJ2-2,.,TGCGCCAGCAGCCAAGTCGTGACTAGTGTCGGGGAGCTGTTTTTT,CASSQVVTSVGELFF
TRBV30,.,TRBJ1-3,TRBD1,TGTGCCTGTCCACAGGGGTTCTCTGGAAACACCATATATTTT,CACPQGFSGNTIYF
TRBV10-1,.,TRBJ2-7,TRBD2,TGCGCCAGCAGTGAGAGGACTAGCGGGACCTATACCTACGAGCAGTACTTC,CASSERTSGTYTYEQYF
TRBV5-5,.,TRBJ2-7,TRBD2,TGTGCCAGCAGTCAGGGACAGGGCGGACTAGCGGGATTTCTTTACGAGCAGTACTTC,CASSQGQGGLAGFLYEQYF
TRBV6-4,.,TRBJ1-1,TRBD1,TGTGCCAGCAGCCCAACCACAGGGGGGGGGACTGAAGCTTTCTTT,CASSPTTGGGTEAFF
TRBV28,.,TRBJ2-7,.,TGTGCCAGCAGCTTCACTAGGACCTACGAGCAGTACTTC,CASSFTRTYEQYF
TRBV28,.,TRBJ2-5,.,TGTGCCAGCCGACCCCGGGGGGCACAAGAGACCCAGTACTTC,CASRPRGAQETQYF
TRBV27,few,TRBJ2-7,TRBD2,TGTGCCAGCAGTTTAACCGGGGTTAGCGGGCCCTACGAGCAGTACTTC,CASSLTGVSGPYEQYF
TRBV2,.,TRBJ2-7,TRBD1,TGTGCCAGCAGGGGGATCGGACAGGGAAGATACGAGCAGTACTTC,CASRGIGQGRYEQYF
TRBV7-6,.,TRBJ1-5,.,TGTGCCAGCAGCCCCACTCAACAGGGGCCCCAGCATTTT,CASSPTQQGPQHF
TRBV9,.,TRBJ2-5,TRBD2,TGTGCCAGCAGCGTAAGTCTAGCGGGAGGAGAGACCCAGTACTTC,CASSVSLAGGETQYF
TRBV5-1,.,TRBJ2-7,TRBD2,TGCGCCAGCACCTTCACTAGCGGGAGTAGAGCCGAGCAGTACTTC,CASTFTSGSRAEQYF
TRBV25-1,.,TRBJ2-5,.,TGTGCCAGCAGTGAATATCTGGGGCCTCAAGAGACCCAGTACTTC,CASSEYLGPQETQYF
TRBV5-1,.,TRBJ2-3,TRBD2,TGCGCCAGCCAATCTGGACTAGCGGGAGAGTTAGATACGCAGTATTTT,CASQSGLAGELDTQYF
TRBV19,.,TRBJ2-2,TRBD1,TGTGCCAGTAGTATGCCGGGACAGGTGAACACCGGGGAGCTGTTTTTT,CASSMPGQVNTGELFF
TRBV2,.,TRBJ1-5,.,TGTGCCAGCGGCAGGGACAATCAGCCCCAGCATTTT,CASGRDNQPQHF
TRBV7-6,.,TRBJ2-2,TRBD2,TGTGCCAGCAGACGAGCGGGAGGGCAGGGCGGGGAGCTGTTTTTT,CASRRAGGQGGELFF
TRBV7-6,.,TRBJ2-3,.,TGTGCCAGCAGCTTACAGGGGTTCACAGATACGCAGTATTTT,CASSLQGFTDTQYF
TRBV30,.,TRBJ1-5,.,TGTGCCTGGAGTTCGGGGGGCAGTGGCAATCAGCCCCAGCATTTT,CAWSSGGSGNQPQHF
TRBV7-6,.,TRBJ2-5,.,TGTGCCAGCCGTCCCATGTGGGCCCAAGAGACCCAGTACTTC,CASRPMWAQETQYF
TRBV28,.,TRBJ1-1,TRBD1,TGTGCCAGCAGGCCCGGACAGGGGAACACTGAAGCTTTCTTT,CASRPGQGNTEAFF
TRBV7-9,.,TRBJ2-2,TRBD2,TGTGCCAGCAGCCCAGTGGGACTAGCCAACACCGGGGAGCTGTTTTTT,CASSPVGLANTGELFF
TRBV10-2,.,TRBJ2-7,.,TGCGCCAGCAGTGAGTCGGTCGGGGGCTACGAGCAGTACTTC,CASSESVGGYEQYF
TRBV2,.,TRBJ1-2,.,TGTGCCAGCAGGGCGGGGGCGAACTATGGCTACACCTTC,CASRAGANYGYTF
TRBV7-3,.,TRBJ2-1,.,TGTGCCAGCAGCTTAGGTCTAGACAATGAGCAGTTCTTC,CASSLGLDNEQFF
TRBV7-3,.,TRBJ2-1,.,TGTGCCAGCAGCCTCCCCCGGGACATGGGGGACAATGAGCAGTTCTTC,CASSLPRDMGDNEQFF
TRBV6-1,few,TRBJ1-5,TRBD1,TGTGCCAGCAGATCGGACAGGGTCAGCAATCAGCCCCAGCATTTT,CASRSDRVSNQPQHF
TRBV9,.,TRBJ2-7,.,TGTGCCAGCAGCGTAGGTGGGAGTAGCTACGAGCAGTACTTC,CASSVGGSSYEQYF
TRBV11-2,few,TRBJ2-5,.,TGTGCCAGCAGCTTCCACAGGGCAGGGGAGACCCAGTACTTC,CASSFHRAGETQYF
TRBV4-1,few,TRBJ2-1,TRBD2,TGCGCCAGCAGCCAAGAAAGACTCAGGACTAGCGGGAGGGAGGGTTCCTACAATGAGCAGTTCTTC,CASSQERLRTSGREGSYNEQFF
TRBV6-1,once,TRBJ2-1,TRBD1,TGTGCCAGCAGCCTGGACGACAGGGGCGATGAGCAGTTCTTC,CASSLDDRGDEQFF
TRBV25-1,.,TRBJ1-4,.,TGTGCCAGCAGCCACAGGGTGGGGTTGGAAAAACTGTTTTTT,CASSHRVGLEKLFF
TRBV6-1,once,TRBJ2-7,.,TGTGCCAGCAGTGACCCTAAACGGGGGTACTCCTACGAGCAGTACTTC,CASSDPKRGYSYEQYF
TRBV2,.,TRBJ2-1,TRBD1,TGTGCCAGCAGCACGACAGGGGGCGGGGGGAGTGAGCAGTTCTTC,CASSTTGGGGSEQFF
TRBV15,once,TRBJ1-5,.,TGTGCCACCAGACCCGAGAGAAATGAGCCCCAGCATTTT,CATRPERNEPQHF
TRBV5-1,.,TRBJ2-1,TRBD2,TGCGCCAGCAGCCCGGGAGGGGGGAGGCTCAGTAATGAGCAGTTCTTC,CASSPGGGRLSNEQFF